This entry features one T cell receptor (beta chain) sequence. What it binds is not known. PCR used 60 Vbeta primers and 13 Jbeta primers. The method was immunoSEQ multiplex PCR; TCRdb's version includes in-frame clones alone and lacks a portion of them. The listing records about 120,000 clones. This sample stems from a study of cytomegalovirus exposure and HLA in healthy donors. V was pared by 4 bases and J by 3 bases, with 9 bases between. This CDR3 has 13 amino acids. The germline V gene encodes CDR1 SGDLS and CDR2 YYNGEE. Whole-study findings and limits: Reportedly, diagnosis of cytomegalovirus status by the classifier showed high specificity and sensitivity. The authors enumerated some 160 TCR beta chains as linked to cytomegalovirus.

What was sequenced was PBMCs. This chain connects TRBV9 to TRBJ2-3, with D perhaps TRBD1 (5 bases). The source is a man aged 18 to 29 in good health and CMV-seronegative. In nucleotides, the CDR3 is TGTGCCAGCAGCCTTCAGGGTACAGATACGCAGTATTTT. Protein product: CASSLQGTDTQYF.